This entry is about one TCR beta chain. The method was immunoSEQ multiplex PCR; TCRdb's version includes in-frame clones alone and lacks a portion of them. The data contain about 97,000 clones, under 95% of them singletons. The data originate from a study of control samples from healthy donors and cancer patients. CDR1 and CDR2 (germline): SGHNT, YYREEE (reference sequence). V trimming: 3 bases; J trimming: 5 bases; junction bases outside the gene matches: 6. This CDR3 region has 15 residues. The receptor's source is a woman between 18 and 29 years old in good health. Input material: blood. The chain has TRBV5-4 and TRBJ2-1, with 9 bases fitting TRBD2. CDR3 sequence (DNA): TGTGCCAGCAGCTCCGGACTAGCGAGCGACAATGAGCAGTTCTTC. This codes for CASSSGLASDNEQFF.